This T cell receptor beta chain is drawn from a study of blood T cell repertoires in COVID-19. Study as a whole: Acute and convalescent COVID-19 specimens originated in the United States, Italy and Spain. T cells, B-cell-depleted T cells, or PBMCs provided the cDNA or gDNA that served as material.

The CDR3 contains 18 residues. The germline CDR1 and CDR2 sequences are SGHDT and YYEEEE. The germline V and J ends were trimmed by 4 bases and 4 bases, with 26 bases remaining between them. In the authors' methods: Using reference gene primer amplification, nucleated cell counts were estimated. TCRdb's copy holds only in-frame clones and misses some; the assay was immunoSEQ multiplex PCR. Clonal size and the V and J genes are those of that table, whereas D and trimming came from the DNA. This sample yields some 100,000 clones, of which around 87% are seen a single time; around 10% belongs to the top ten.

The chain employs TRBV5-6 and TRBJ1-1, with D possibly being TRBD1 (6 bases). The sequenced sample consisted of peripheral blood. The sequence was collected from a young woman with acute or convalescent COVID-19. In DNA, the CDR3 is TGTGCCAGCAGCCGTTGGGCGGGGGGCGATTATTTGGGCACTGAAGCTTTCTTT. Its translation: CASSRWAGGDYLGTEAFF.